A single sample gave rise to the 26 T cell receptor beta chains below, sequenced in a study of blood T cell repertoires in COVID-19. TCRdb's table, derived via immunoSEQ multiplex PCR, lists solely in-frame clones and lacks some. The table shows roughly 130,000 clones, with around 80% occurring only once. The sequenced sample was peripheral blood. These receptors all come from a man in his sixties with active or convalescent COVID-19.

The V call is TRBV5-1, the J call TRBJ2-7; 11 bases align to TRBD2. The CDR3 is made up of 13 amino acids. V lost 7 bases, J lost 2 bases, and 2 bases stayed unmatched. The germline V gene has CDR1 SGHRS and CDR2 YFSETQ. CDR3 in amino acids: CASGSGRAYEQYF. The CDR3 region has the DNA TGCGCCAGCGGTAGCGGGAGGGCCTACGAGCAGTACTTC.

The table lists this clone with a count of one. This chain connects TRBV4-1 to TRBJ1-1; TRBD1 agrees at 12 bases. The V segment lost 4 bases and the J segment 5 bases; nucleotides outside the gene matches: 5. The CDR3 runs to 15 residues. Germline CDR1 and CDR2: MGHRA and YSYEKL. Here the CDR3 DNA reads TGCGCCAGCAGCCCGGGACAGGGGGCAGGAACTGAAGCTTTCTTT. This encodes CASSPGQGAGTEAFF.

This clone was found a few times. The rearrangement links TRBV3-1 (or the pseudogene TRBV3-2) to TRBJ2-7; 9 bases agree with TRBD2. The trim removed 6 bases at V and 0 bases at J, leaving 12 bases unmatched. The CDR3 covers 17 residues. Germline V CDR1 and CDR2: LGHDT, YNNKEL (reference sequence). The CDR3 DNA reads TGTGCCAGCAGTTCGGGCGGGGGGGCCCCTACCTCCTACGAGCAGTACTTC. Amino acid sequence: CASSSGGGAPTSYEQYF.

In its sample, this clone was seen once. The chain uses TRBV25-1 and TRBJ1-3; maybe TRBD1 (6 bases). The CDR3 length is 18 residues. Germline assignment: CDR1 MGHDK and CDR2 SYGVNS. V lost 3 bases and J lost 0, with 18 bases in between. The DNA of the CDR3 is TGTGCCAGCAGTGATAGGGGGGGCAGGAAAAACTCTGGAAACACCATATATTTT. The encoded protein is CASSDRGGRKNSGNTIYF.

The rearrangement joins TRBV2 to TRBJ1-1; D ambiguous. In germline, CDR1 is SNHLY, CDR2 FYNNEI. Trimming removed 4 bases at V and 7 bases at J, with 16 bases between. The CDR3 covers 14 residues. The CDR3 reads CASSAGQASLEAFF. Here the CDR3 DNA reads TGTGCCAGCAGTGCTGGGCAGGCGAGCCTTGAAGCTTTCTTT. The whole variable domain, remainder taken from reference TRBV2 and TRBJ1-1, is EPEVTQTPSHQVTQMGQEVILRCVPISNHLYFYWYRQILGQKVEFLVSFYNNEISEKSEIFDDQFSVERPDGSNFTLKIRSTKLEDSAMYFCASSAGQASLEAFFGQGTRLTVV.

This clone was detected only once. The chain uses TRBV19 and TRBJ2-7; D is ambiguous. This CDR3 is built from 14 residues. The V end was cut by 5 bases, the J end by 0 bases, with 11 bases between. Looked up from germline, CDR1 is LNHDA and CDR2 is SQIVND (reference sequence). The CDR3 sequence: CASSQDDTSYEQYF. The CDR3 nucleotides are TGTGCCAGTAGTCAGGATGACACCTCCTACGAGCAGTACTTC. Looking up the rest from reference TRBV19 and TRBJ2-7 gives the full variable domain: DGGITQSPKYLFRKEGQNVTLSCEQNLNHDAMYWYRQDPGQGLRLIYYSQIVNDFQKGDIAEGYSVSREKKESFPLTVTSAQKNPTAFYLCASSQDDTSYEQYFGPGTRLTVT.

The chain joins TRBV18 to TRBJ2-7; 11 positions agree with TRBD1. Trimming took 3 bases from V and 4 from J; bases not matched to a gene: 5. This CDR3 contains 15 residues. CDR1 and CDR2 (germline): KGHSH, LQKENI. Here the CDR3 DNA reads TGTGCCAGCTCACCCCGGGACAGGGGGACGTACGAGCAGTACTTC. It yields the protein CASSPRDRGTYEQYF.

This chain connects TRBV2 to TRBJ2-2, with D tentatively TRBD2 (5 bases). The V end lost 9 bases, the J end lost 4 bases, and 18 bases lay between the germline ends. Per the germline V gene, CDR1 is SNHLY and CDR2 is FYNNEI. This CDR3 comprises 15 residues. CDR3 in amino acids: CASSPRARGTGELFF. In DNA, the CDR3 is TGTGCCAGTTCACCTCGGGCCCGGGGCACCGGGGAGCTGTTTTTT.

This clone was counted a few times. The chain is built from TRBV24-1 and TRBJ2-5; the match to TRBD2 covers 13 bases. This CDR3 has 17 amino acids. Unmatched junction bases numbered 9, after V lost 4 bases and J lost 5 bases. Per germline, CDR1 KGHDR and CDR2 SFDVKD. In DNA form, the CDR3 reads TGTGCCACCAGTGACCCTCGGACTAGCGGGAGAGCCGAGACCCAGTACTTC. Translating it yields CATSDPRTSGRAETQYF.

This clone was detected only a few times. This chain connects TRBV2 to TRBJ2-1, with a tentative D call TRBD2 (6 bases). From germline, CDR1 is SNHLY and CDR2 FYNNEI. This CDR3 contains 14 residues. V shed 3 bases and J shed 8 bases, with 14 bases lying between them. As DNA, the CDR3 is TGTGCCAGCAGTGAGTCGGCAGGGAGGCATGAGCAGTTCTTC. Translating gives CASSESAGRHEQFF. The full variable domain, its missing parts supplied by reference TRBV2 and TRBJ2-1, is EPEVTQTPSHQVTQMGQEVILRCVPISNHLYFYWYRQILGQKVEFLVSFYNNEISEKSEIFDDQFSVERPDGSNFTLKIRSTKLEDSAMYFCASSESAGRHEQFFGPGTRLTVL.

Remarks on this clone: Other DNA sequences in this specimen translate into the identical CDR3. The chain links TRBV18 to TRBJ1-2; possibly TRBD1 for D (5 bases). The CDR3 spans 14 residues. V was cut by 3 bases and J by 3 bases, with 11 bases left in between. Germline V gives CDR1 KGHSH, CDR2 LQKENI. For the CDR3, the DNA is TGTGCCAGCTCACCGAGCCTCAGGGACTATGGCTACACCTTC. Translation: CASSPSLRDYGYTF.

The V gene is TRBV28, the J gene TRBJ2-3; unclear D gene. CDR1 MDHEN and CDR2 SYDVKM come from the germline V gene. This CDR3 spans 13 amino acids. V lost 1 base and J lost 0, with 2 bases in between. The CDR3, as DNA: TGTGCCAGCAGTTTATCGAGCACAGATACGCAGTATTTT. Translating gives CASSLSSTDTQYF.

This sequence joins TRBV27 and TRBJ2-5; 9 bases align to TRBD1. With 8 bases clipped from V and 4 bases from J, the junction kept 5 bases outside the gene matches. The CDR3 has 13 amino acids. CDR1 and CDR2 from the germline V gene are MNHEY and SMNVEV (reference sequence). The CDR3 here is CASGQGWLETQYF. CDR3 sequence (DNA): TGTGCCAGCGGACAGGGGTGGTTAGAGACCCAGTACTTC.

In its sample, this clone was seen many times. The genes are TRBV11-3 and TRBJ2-7; 8 positions match TRBD1. This CDR3 has 13 amino acids. J was trimmed by 6 bases and V by 2 bases; bases with no gene match: 3. Germline lookup yields CDR1 SGHNT and CDR2 YENEEA. DNA for the CDR3: TGTGCCAGCAGCTTAAGGCAGGGGGCCGAGCAGTACTTC. It translates to CASSLRQGAEQYF.

This clone was counted a few times. The rearrangement links TRBV10-3 to TRBJ2-5; the match to TRBD2 covers 11 bases. Per germline, CDR1 ENHRY and CDR2 SYGVKD. The junction had 4 bases not matched to a gene; V was cut back by 2 bases and J by 5 bases. The CDR3 extends over 15 amino acids. The CDR3 DNA follows: TGTGCCATCAGTGAGAGACTAGCGGGAATGGAGACCCAGTACTTC. Residues: CAISERLAGMETQYF.

CDR3 nucleotide sequence: TGCGCCAGCAGCTTGTTACCCTCAGGGGAGAACACTGAAGCTTTCTTT. This encodes CASSLLPSGENTEAFF. V and J are TRBV5-1 and TRBJ1-1; a weak D match, TRBD1 (6 bases). V gave up 1 base and J gave up 1 base, with 14 bases separating them. This CDR3 comprises 16 residues. From germline, CDR1 is SGHRS and CDR2 YFSETQ. The full variable domain, with the rest looked up from reference TRBV5-1 and TRBJ1-1, is KAGVTQTPRYLIKTRGQQVTLSCSPISGHRSVSWYQQTPGQGLQFLFEYFSETQRNKGNFPGRFSGRQFSNSRSEMNVSTLELGDSALYLCASSLLPSGENTEAFFGQGTRLTVV.

The CDR3 coding sequence is TGCGCCAGCAGCTTTAGGAGGGGCTATGGCTACACCTTC. The encoded protein is CASSFRRGYGYTF. This chain uses TRBV5-1 with TRBJ1-2; D perhaps matches TRBD1 (5 bases). The CDR3 runs to 13 residues. Germline loops: CDR1 SGHRS, CDR2 YFSETQ. The germline V and J ends were trimmed by 2 bases and 4 bases, with 9 bases remaining between them.

About this clone itself: Other DNA sequences from this sample encode an identical CDR3 as well. The rearrangement links TRBV11-3 to TRBJ2-2, with 7 nucleotides matching TRBD2. Germline loops: CDR1 SGHNT, CDR2 YENEEA. J was trimmed by 6 bases and V by 3 bases; bases with no gene match: 4. The CDR3 has 14 amino acids. CDR3 residues: CASSLARGAGELFF. CDR3 in DNA: TGTGCCAGCAGCTTGGCCCGGGGGGCCGGGGAGCTGTTTTTT.

V is TRBV18 and J is TRBJ2-2; D is possibly TRBD1 (6 bases). The ends were cut back, 1 base at V and 5 bases at J, with 8 bases in the middle. CDR1 and CDR2 from the germline V gene are KGHSH and LQKENI. The CDR3 loop spans 14 amino acids. CDR3 sequence reads: CASSPRQATGELFF. CDR3 in DNA: TGTGCCAGCTCACCACGACAGGCGACCGGGGAGCTGTTTTTT.

V is TRBV5-4 and J is TRBJ1-1; D is undetermined. Germline V gives CDR1 SGHNT, CDR2 YYREEE (reference sequence). V was trimmed by 3 bases and J by 0 bases, leaving 15 bases between them. CDR3 size: 16 residues. The CDR3: CASSSPSSGMNTEAFF. CDR3 coding DNA: TGTGCCAGCAGCTCACCTTCATCGGGAATGAACACTGAAGCTTTCTTT.

This chain joins TRBV5-1 and TRBJ2-2; the match to TRBD2 covers 12 bases. Germline-derived CDR1 and CDR2 are SGHRS and YFSETQ. The CDR3 extends over 15 amino acids. V lost 4 bases, J lost 5 bases, and 3 bases stayed unmatched. In nucleotides, the CDR3 is TGCGCCAGCAGCCTTACTAGCGGGAGGACCGGGGAGCTGTTTTTT. Protein sequence: CASSLTSGRTGELFF.

The chain joins TRBV7-9 to TRBJ2-3; 7 positions agree with TRBD2. Germline V gene data show CDR1 as SEHNR and CDR2 as FQNEAQ (reference sequence). V dropped 8 bases and J dropped 3; count of bases not matched to a gene: 5. This CDR3 comprises 13 residues. Here the CDR3 DNA reads TGTGCCAGCGGGGAGGGAGGGACAGATACGCAGTATTTT. Protein sequence: CASGEGGTDTQYF.

V is TRBV7-2 and J is TRBJ1-2, with 10 bases matching TRBD1. Germline-derived CDR1 and CDR2 are SGHTA and FQGNSA. CDR3 length: 15 residues. Unmatched junction bases numbered 7, after V lost 5 bases and J lost 4 bases. DNA of the CDR3: TGTGCCAGCAGCGAGAGGACAGGGGGGGCCTATGGCTACACCTTC. It yields the protein CASSERTGGAYGYTF.

DNA for the CDR3: TGTGCCAGCAGCCCGGACAGGGAAGAGACCCAGTACTTC. Its translation: CASSPDREETQYF. The genes are TRBV5-6 and TRBJ2-5; 8 positions match TRBD1. The CDR3 has 13 amino acids. Germline V gene sequence: CDR1 SGHDT, CDR2 YYEEEE. V shed 4 bases, J shed 3 bases, and the junction held 2 bases outside the gene matches. The variable domain in full, completed from reference TRBV5-6 and TRBJ2-5, reads DAGVTQSPTHLIKTRGQQVTLRCSPKSGHDTVSWYQQALGQGPQFIFQYYEEEERQRGNFPDRFSGHQFPNYSSELNVNALLLGDSALYLCASSPDREETQYFGPGTRLLVL.

The rearrangement links TRBV9 to TRBJ1-2, with 8 bases identical to TRBD1. V shed 4 bases, J shed 5 bases, and the junction held 7 bases outside the gene matches. Germline lookup yields CDR1 SGDLS and CDR2 YYNGEE. This CDR3 is 14 amino acids long. DNA of the CDR3: TGTGCCAGCAGCCTCGAAGGACAGGGTTATGGCTACACCTTC. Translating it yields CASSLEGQGYGYTF.

The chain carries TRBV10-3 and TRBJ1-3, with D possibly being TRBD1 (6 bases). V lost 6 bases, J lost 1 base, and 13 bases lay in between. This CDR3 has 15 amino acids. From germline, CDR1 is ENHRY and CDR2 SYGVKD. In DNA, the CDR3 is TGTGCCATCAGGGCAGGGGACGGATCTGGAAACACCATATATTTT. Protein sequence: CAIRAGDGSGNTIYF.